One and the same sample provided the 2 T cell receptor beta chains below, sequenced in a study of STAT5B mutations in CD4+ large granular lymphocyte leukemia. Profiling relied on immunoSEQ multiplex PCR, and the TCRdb table lists in-frame clones only, not all of them. The sample includes 30,000 to 35,000 clones, around 88% of them seen just once. Source material: CD4+ T cells from blood buffy coats. These receptor sequences come from a human donor in good health.

The J gene is TRBJ2-5, the V gene TRBV29-1; a possible D gene is TRBD2 (5 bases). This CDR3 has 12 amino acids. Germline CDR1 SQVTM, CDR2 ANQGSEA. V lost 3 bases and J 4 bases, leaving 9 bases between the germline ends. The CDR3 nucleotides are TGCAGCGTTGATAACGAGGGAGAGACCCAGTACTTC. Its translation is CSVDNEGETQYF.

This clone came up a few times. The chain uses TRBV5-8 and TRBJ1-1; 7 positions agree with TRBD1. The CDR3 is 15 amino acids. The J segment lost 0 bases and the V segment lost 1 base, leaving 3 bases of the junction unmatched. Germline V lookup: CDR1 SGHTS, CDR2 YDEGEE. The CDR3 spells CASSLLGQMNTEAFF. CDR3 nucleotide sequence: TGTGCCAGCAGCTTGCTGGGACAGATGAACACTGAAGCTTTCTTT.